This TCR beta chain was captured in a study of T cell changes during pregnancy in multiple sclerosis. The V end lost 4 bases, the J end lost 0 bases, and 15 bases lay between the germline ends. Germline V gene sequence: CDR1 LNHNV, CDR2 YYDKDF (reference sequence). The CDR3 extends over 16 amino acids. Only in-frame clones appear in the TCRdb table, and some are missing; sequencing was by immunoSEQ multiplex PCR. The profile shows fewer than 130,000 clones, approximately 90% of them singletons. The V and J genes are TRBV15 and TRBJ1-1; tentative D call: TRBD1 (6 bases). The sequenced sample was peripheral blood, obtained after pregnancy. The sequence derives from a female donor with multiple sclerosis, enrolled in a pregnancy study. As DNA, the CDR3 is TGTGCCACCAGCAAAAAGACAGGCGTATTGAACACTGAAGCTTTCTTT. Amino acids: CATSKKTGVLNTEAFF.